This T cell receptor (beta chain) was identified in a study of T cell repertoires in cytomegalovirus infection (dated by TCRdb to between 2018 and 2020). Context from the whole study: Recently identified HLA-C-restricted CMV epitopes, whose presentation resists viral immunomodulation, were targeted by peptide stimulations together with well-studied HLA-B-restricted epitopes. Donor HLA type was relevant to the analysis, because carriage of CMV infection together with the matching HLA type was indicated by public TCR beta signatures. Study-wide findings and limitations: In both this cohort and an independent roughly 330-donor cohort, the cumulative frequency of public TCR beta family members distinguished carriers of CMV infection plus the relevant HLA type. In the ex vivo response, HLA-C-restricted CMV-specific TCR beta clonotypes were dominant, and in two of eight donors the single most frequent clonotype came from this HLA-C-restricted group.

The treatment or condition label, as the study defines it: in vitro stimulation with specific CMV peptide epitopes to enrich CMV-specific T cells. This clonotype showed up just a few times. Its recognized antigen is unknown. No base-level quality is on record; no much larger clone is a single base apart. The CDR3 holds 14 amino acids from the cysteine to the phenylalanine. Left in the record is the CDR3 DNA by itself, 42 bases read in frame from the first base. The junction carries 12 bases between V and J, which are trimmed by 5 bases and 2 bases respectively. The germline V gene sets CDR1 to SGHDN and CDR2 to FVKESK. TCRdb names Illumina HiSeq 1500 as the instrument used. Through fastp at Q25 and MiXCR, TCRdb rebuilt clones from the public reads, retaining in-frame beta chains. Each record represents a unique CDR3 protein, reported with the most common genes and DNA among its rows. This sample is represented by some 800,000 distinct CDR3 sequences; 25% to 30% of them were singletons. The biggest ten clones account for 13% of the sample.

The rearrangement combines TRBV14 with TRBJ2-5, and possibly TRBD1, on 6 matching bases. The sequence was obtained from a human donor in good health (CMV status not recorded). Some clones in this sample may be carry-over from other donors' samples. The material was cultured CD8+ T cells from PBMCs, obtained from culture after CMV antigen stimulation. Here the CDR3 is given as CASSTRQEQETQYF. Read as DNA, the sequence is TGTGCCAGCAGCACCCGACAGGAACAAGAGACCCAGTACTTC.